A selection of T cell receptor beta chains follows, all from one sample in a study of vaccination effects on CD4 cells after COVID-19. No antigen has been assigned to these receptors. Profiling relied on immunoSEQ multiplex PCR, and the TCRdb table lists in-frame clones only, not all of them. The data contain around 81,000 clones, around 77% of them singletons. The sequences come from CD4+ T cells from PBMCs cultured with HCoV-OC43 spike peptides, collected after COVID-19 vaccination. Source of these receptors: a human donor who received a COVID-19 vaccine. Both conserved end residues are trimmed from each CDR3. Part of the rows lack a size; the others show once, few, many or a class for expanded clones.

J gene	CDR3 length	V gene	clone size	CDR3 protein
TRBJ1-1	14	TRBV18	few	ASSASQGASYDEAF
TRBJ2-3	13	TRBV9	.	ASSVGSGGANTQY
TRBJ1-4	13	TRBV5-6	.	ASTTPGGRGEKLF
TRBJ1-1	12	TRBV3-1/TRBV3-2	.	ASTESGMNTEAF
TRBJ2-3	15	TRBV11-3	.	ASSLVSRGGGQDTQY
TRBJ1-5	14	TRBV6-5	.	ASSYGGAGPNQPQH
TRBJ1-6	14	TRBV27	.	ASGSRGLGSNSPLH
TRBJ2-3	12	TRBV29-1	.	SVDPGQGLDTQY
TRBJ2-1	11	TRBV3-1/TRBV3-2	.	ASGTGGYNEQF
TRBJ2-3	13	TRBV12-5	.	ASGKGQGHTDTQY
TRBJ2-5	11	TRBV4-1	.	ASSLGTQETQY
TRBJ2-6	14	TRBV9	.	ASSGDSSSGANVLT
TRBJ1-1	12	TRBV30	.	AWKEVVRGTEAF
TRBJ2-6	15	TRBV2	.	ASRRGIGAPGANVLT
TRBJ2-2	13	TRBV3-1/TRBV3-2	few	ASSQVQPNTGELF
TRBJ2-5	13	TRBV29-1	few	SVGLPSGGQETQY
TRBJ2-2	10	TRBV12-3/TRBV12-4	.	ASSPRTGELF
TRBJ1-5	12	TRBV5-1	.	ASSGTGGGQPQH
TRBJ2-5	15	TRBV19	.	ASSMSAMGQGSETQY
TRBJ1-3	12	TRBV30	.	AWSGGYSGNTIY
TRBJ1-4	13	TRBV4-1	once	ASSQGDRDNEKLF
TRBJ1-1	14	TRBV6-2/TRBV6-3	.	ASSYWSTRSRTEAF
TRBJ1-6	11	TRBV9	.	ASSVARDSPLH
TRBJ1-1	12	TRBV18	.	ASSPYSRGTEAF
TRBJ1-5	12	TRBV24-1	.	ATSGQRFDQPQH
TRBJ1-2	13	TRBV5-5	.	ASSLAGGGNYGYT
TRBJ1-2	17	TRBV2	.	ASSEAGIRDRRGNYGYT
TRBJ2-1	13	TRBV5-1	.	ASRPDRAAYNEQF